One sample yielded the 6 T cell receptor beta chains listed below, sequenced in a study of T cells in Graves' hyperthyroidism and ophthalmopathy. RNA transcripts gave rise to amplified TCR beta CDR3 regions. A set of HTBI primers served as the primers for a first-round RT-PCR of the TCR CDR3. MiXCR, applied by TCRdb to the multiplex PCR reads, yields one record per CDR3 protein. The repertoire consists of about 180,000 distinct CDR3 sequences, with about a sixth occurring once and the leading ten covering roughly 28%. The specimen was blood. These receptors were obtained from a woman aged 50 to 60 with Graves' hyperthyroidism.

A few counts support this clonotype. The chain combines TRBV2 with TRBJ1-2; D unclear. There are 13 residues in the CDR3. Germline values: CDR1 SNHLY, CDR2 FYNNEI. The V and J ends lost 3 bases and 8 bases respectively, with 13 bases between them. The CDR3 DNA is TGTGCCAGCAGTGAGGTGGTGGCGCGCGGCTACACCTTC. Protein: CASSEVVARGYTF.

CDR3 sequence: CATSTRVVAGSGVNYGYTF. The DNA for the CDR3 is TGTGCCACCAGCACCCGGGTTGTCGCAGGGTCTGGGGTTAACTATGGCTACACCTTC. The rearrangement uses TRBV15 and TRBJ1-2; TRBD1 might be the D (5 bases). This CDR3 is 19 amino acids long. CDR1 and CDR2 (germline): LNHNV, YYDKDF (reference sequence). V was pared by 4 bases and J by 1 base, with 25 bases between.

At least ten counts were recorded for this clonotype. This rearrangement joins TRBV7-8 to TRBJ1-4, with D tentatively TRBD1 (6 bases). V lost 3 bases and J 0 bases, leaving 8 bases between the germline ends. The CDR3 is made up of 15 amino acids. From germline, CDR1 is SGHVS and CDR2 FQNEAQ. The DNA for the CDR3 is TGTGCCAGCAGCTTTACAGGGTCAACTAATGAAAAACTGTTTTTT. It codes for CASSFTGSTNEKLFF.

The V gene is TRBV4-3, the J gene TRBJ2-1, with 10 bases aligning to TRBD2. J gave up 1 base and V 1 base, and 10 bases lay outside the gene matches. The CDR3 is made up of 19 amino acids. Per the germline V gene, CDR1 is LGHNA and CDR2 is YSLEER. CDR3 DNA sequence: TGCGCCAGCAGCCAAGTACTTTGGTCTAGCGGGGGATCCTACAATGAGCAGTTCTTC. The encoded protein is CASSQVLWSSGGSYNEQFF.

Ten or more counts support this clonotype. The chain joins TRBV20-1 to TRBJ2-3; maybe TRBD1 (5 bases). Trimming shortened V by 6 bases and J by 5 bases, and 18 bases separated the two germline ends. Germline V gene sequence: CDR1 DFQATT, CDR2 SNEGSKA (reference sequence). The CDR3 totals 14 residues. CDR3 DNA sequence: TGCAGTGCCCAGAAGGGGCGTTTCGAAGATACGCAGTATTTT. This sequence encodes CSAQKGRFEDTQYF.

In its sample, this clonotype was seen a few times. This rearrangement joins TRBV18 to TRBJ1-6, with D perhaps matching TRBD1 (5 bases). CDR1 KGHSH and CDR2 LQKENI come from the germline V gene. The CDR3 sequence is 14 residues long. Trimming stripped 2 bases from V and 9 bases from J, with 11 bases between. In DNA, the CDR3 is TGTGCCAGCTCACCAAGAGGGGAGAGTTCACCCCTCCACTTT. Translating gives CASSPRGESSPLHF.